This is a list of T cell receptor beta chains from one sample in a study of graft-versus-host responses after intestinal transplantation. The method was immunoSEQ multiplex PCR; TCRdb's version includes in-frame clones alone and lacks a portion of them. The top ten hold 20% to 25% of the sample, which has more than 9,000 clones, more than 85% seen once. The sample consisted of PBMCs, taken approximately 110 days after intestinal transplant. Receptor source: a human patient who received an intestinal transplant, so some T cells may come from the graft donor. The CDR3 runs from the conserved cysteine through the conserved F or W. The D gene is left open where the match is weak. Only some rows state a clone size, as once, few, many or a class for expanded clones.

TRBJ1-5 - TRBV10-3 - TGTGCCATCAGATCGACGGAGGGTGGCAATCAGCCCCAGCATTTT CAIRSTEGGNQPQHF
TRBJ2-7 - TRBV28 TRBD1 TGTGCCAGCAGTTTGGACAGGGGGCCCTACGAGCAGTACTTC CASSLDRGPYEQYF
TRBJ2-7 - TRBV27 - TGTGCCAGCAGTTTAGGGCCCGACCCCCAATTCTACGAGCAGTACTTC CASSLGPDPQFYEQYF
TRBJ2-7 - TRBV5-6 - TGTGCCAGCAGCCCAGCCGGGACACTCGACGAGCAGTACTTC CASSPAGTLDEQYF
TRBJ2-7 - TRBV6-5 TRBD2 TGTGCCAGCAATACCGGGACTAGCGCCTACGAGCAGTACTTC CASNTGTSAYEQYF
TRBJ2-2 - TRBV2 TRBD1 TGTGCCACACTCACGACAGGGAAAGACGGGGAGCTGTTTTTT CATLTTGKDGELFF
TRBJ2-5 - TRBV14 - TGTGCCAGCAGCCGAAGGGGACTCCAAGAGACCCAGTACTTC CASSRRGLQETQYF
TRBJ1-1 - TRBV30 - TGTGCCTTGACAGGGAACACTGAAGCTTTCTTT CALTGNTEAFF
TRBJ2-7 once TRBV27 - TGTGCCAGCAGTGGTACGCCCGGTTGGGCGCTGGACTTC CASSGTPGWALDF
TRBJ1-2 - TRBV19 - TGTGCGGGGTTTGCAGTAAAGTATGGCTACACCTTC CAGFAVKYGYTF
TRBJ2-3 - TRBV4-1 TRBD2 TGCGCCAGCAGCCCTAACCGACAATGGGGGACTAGCGGGGGCTCCGCAGATACGCAGTATTTT CASSPNRQWGTSGGSADTQYF
TRBJ1-1 - TRBV18 - TGTGCCAGCTCACCATACAGGTTCACTGAAGCTTTCTTT CASSPYRFTEAFF
TRBJ1-2 - TRBV7-6 - TGTGCCAGCAGCTTAGGGGGGAACTATGGCTACACCTTC CASSLGGNYGYTF
TRBJ1-2 - TRBV4-1 - TGCGCCAGCAGCCAAGAGCCGGGGACTTATGGCTACACCTTC CASSQEPGTYGYTF
TRBJ1-3 - TRBV28 TRBD1 TGTGCCAGCAGTTCCGACAGGGGAAACACCGTATATTTT CASSSDRGNTVYF
TRBJ1-2 - TRBV6-5 - TGTGCCAGCAGGCCGGGACTCGCATATGGCTACACCTTC CASRPGLAYGYTF
TRBJ2-1 - TRBV7-8 TRBD2 TGTGCCAGCAGCTTTCTAGAAAGCGGGACCTTCTCCTACAATGAGCAGTTCTTC CASSFLESGTFSYNEQFF
TRBJ2-1 - TRBV21-1 - TGTGCCAGCGAGACTAGCGGGAGGTATGGGTTTTATCATGAGCAGTTCTTC CASETSGRYGFYHEQFF
TRBJ2-3 - TRBV5-6 TRBD2 TGTGCCAGCAGCTCCGAGCGGGAGGGCTTGTCAGATACGCAGTATTTT CASSSEREGLSDTQYF
TRBJ2-3 - TRBV15 TRBD2 TGTGCCACCAGCAGAGGGCTAGCGGGAGCAGATACGCAGTATTTT CATSRGLAGADTQYF
TRBJ1-1 - TRBV28 - TGTGCCAGCAGTCTCACAGGGTGGGGGTTGAACACTGAAGCTTTCTTT CASSLTGWGLNTEAFF
TRBJ1-2 - TRBV7-9 - TGTGCCAGCAGCTCACCCGGGACGGAGAACTATGGCTACACCTTC CASSSPGTENYGYTF
TRBJ1-1 - TRBV7-6 - TGTGCCAGCAGCTTAGTGGGGGCGAGCGAAGCTTTCTTT CASSLVGASEAFF
TRBJ2-3 - TRBV27 - TGTGCCAGCAAGGGGGGCTTATCTAGCACAGATACGCAGTATTTT CASKGGLSSTDTQYF
TRBJ2-7 - TRBV10-1 - TGCGCCAGCAGTGAGTCCGGCACCGACGAGCAGTACTTC CASSESGTDEQYF
TRBJ2-1 - TRBV5-6 - TGTGCCAGCAGGTTATACTCCTACAATGAGCAGTTCTTC CASRLYSYNEQFF
TRBJ2-1 - TRBV4-1 - TGCGCCAGCAGCCAAGATATTATGCTGGCCGGGGATGAGCAGTTCTTC CASSQDIMLAGDEQFF
TRBJ2-7 - TRBV5-1 - TGCGCCAGCAGCCCGGACACGTCCCCTCTCTACGAGCAGTACTTC CASSPDTSPLYEQYF
TRBJ1-1 - TRBV6-6 - TGTGCCAGCCTACAGGATAACACTGAAGCTTTCTTT CASLQDNTEAFF
TRBJ1-1 - TRBV7-9 - TGTGCCAGCACCTATTCGACAGAGAACACTGAAGCTTTCTTT CASTYSTENTEAFF
TRBJ1-6 - TRBV27 - TGTGCCAGCTGGGGTGGGGGGACGAGAAATTCACCCCTCCACTTT CASWGGGTRNSPLHF
TRBJ2-3 - TRBV19 - TGTGCCAGTAGTATAGAACAGGGATTCGGTAGCACAGATACGCAGTATTTT CASSIEQGFGSTDTQYF
TRBJ1-2 - TRBV6-1 - TGTGCCAGCAGTGAAGACAGGACGGTCTATGGCTACACCTTC CASSEDRTVYGYTF
TRBJ1-1 - TRBV5-1 - TGCGCCAGCAGCTTGGGGGGGAACACTGAAGCTTTCTTT CASSLGGNTEAFF
TRBJ2-1 - TRBV7-9 TRBD1 TGTGCCAGCAGTACAGGGGTCAATGAGCAGTTCTTC CASSTGVNEQFF
TRBJ1-1 - TRBV7-9 - TGTGCCAGCAGCTTAGCGGCGGGCAACACTGAAGCTTTCTTT CASSLAAGNTEAFF
TRBJ2-7 - TRBV19 TRBD2 TGTGCCAGTAGTGCTCAGACTAGCGGGAGTACATACGAGCAGTACTTC CASSAQTSGSTYEQYF
TRBJ1-4 - TRBV25-1 TRBD1 TGTGCCAGCAGTGAAAGATCGCACAACAGGGGGGCTGAAAAACTGTTTTTT CASSERSHNRGAEKLFF
TRBJ2-7 - TRBV6-5 - TGTGCCAGCAGTCAGGGGTTATGGCCCTACGAGCAGTACTTC CASSQGLWPYEQYF
TRBJ2-7 - TRBV27 - TGTGCCAGCAGTTTATCGAAGGGAAGGGAGCAGTACTTC CASSLSKGREQYF
TRBJ2-2 - TRBV7-7 - TGTGCCAGCAGCACGAGCGGGCCCAACACCGGGGAGCTGTTTTTT CASSTSGPNTGELFF
TRBJ2-3 - TRBV7-6 - TGTGCCAGCAGCTCCGACAGAGCCACAGATACGCAGTATTTT CASSSDRATDTQYF
TRBJ1-1 - TRBV2 - TGTGCCAGGGGAAGCGCTGAAGCTTTCTTT CARGSAEAFF
TRBJ2-1 - TRBV2 TRBD2 TGTGCCAGCGGCTCCGGGACTAGCGGATACAATGAGCAGTTCTTC CASGSGTSGYNEQFF
TRBJ2-4 - TRBV10-2 - TGCGCCAGCAGTGAGGGTGGGGGGGCGGCGATAAACATTCAGTACTTC CASSEGGGAAINIQYF
TRBJ1-1 - TRBV6-5 - TGTGCCAGCAGTTACTCGGGGTCCAACACTGAAGCTTTCTTT CASSYSGSNTEAFF
TRBJ2-5 - TRBV6-5 - TGTGCCAGCAGTTACGCGTCTTGGGAGACCCAGTACTTC CASSYASWETQYF
TRBJ2-5 - TRBV4-1 TRBD1 TGCGCCAGCAGCCAAGACCGGACAGGAACGGGCCGAGAGACCCAGTACTTC CASSQDRTGTGRETQYF
TRBJ2-1 - TRBV7-9 TRBD2 TGTGCCAGCAGCTCTCCTAGCGGGAGAAATGACAATGAGCAGTTCTTC CASSSPSGRNDNEQFF